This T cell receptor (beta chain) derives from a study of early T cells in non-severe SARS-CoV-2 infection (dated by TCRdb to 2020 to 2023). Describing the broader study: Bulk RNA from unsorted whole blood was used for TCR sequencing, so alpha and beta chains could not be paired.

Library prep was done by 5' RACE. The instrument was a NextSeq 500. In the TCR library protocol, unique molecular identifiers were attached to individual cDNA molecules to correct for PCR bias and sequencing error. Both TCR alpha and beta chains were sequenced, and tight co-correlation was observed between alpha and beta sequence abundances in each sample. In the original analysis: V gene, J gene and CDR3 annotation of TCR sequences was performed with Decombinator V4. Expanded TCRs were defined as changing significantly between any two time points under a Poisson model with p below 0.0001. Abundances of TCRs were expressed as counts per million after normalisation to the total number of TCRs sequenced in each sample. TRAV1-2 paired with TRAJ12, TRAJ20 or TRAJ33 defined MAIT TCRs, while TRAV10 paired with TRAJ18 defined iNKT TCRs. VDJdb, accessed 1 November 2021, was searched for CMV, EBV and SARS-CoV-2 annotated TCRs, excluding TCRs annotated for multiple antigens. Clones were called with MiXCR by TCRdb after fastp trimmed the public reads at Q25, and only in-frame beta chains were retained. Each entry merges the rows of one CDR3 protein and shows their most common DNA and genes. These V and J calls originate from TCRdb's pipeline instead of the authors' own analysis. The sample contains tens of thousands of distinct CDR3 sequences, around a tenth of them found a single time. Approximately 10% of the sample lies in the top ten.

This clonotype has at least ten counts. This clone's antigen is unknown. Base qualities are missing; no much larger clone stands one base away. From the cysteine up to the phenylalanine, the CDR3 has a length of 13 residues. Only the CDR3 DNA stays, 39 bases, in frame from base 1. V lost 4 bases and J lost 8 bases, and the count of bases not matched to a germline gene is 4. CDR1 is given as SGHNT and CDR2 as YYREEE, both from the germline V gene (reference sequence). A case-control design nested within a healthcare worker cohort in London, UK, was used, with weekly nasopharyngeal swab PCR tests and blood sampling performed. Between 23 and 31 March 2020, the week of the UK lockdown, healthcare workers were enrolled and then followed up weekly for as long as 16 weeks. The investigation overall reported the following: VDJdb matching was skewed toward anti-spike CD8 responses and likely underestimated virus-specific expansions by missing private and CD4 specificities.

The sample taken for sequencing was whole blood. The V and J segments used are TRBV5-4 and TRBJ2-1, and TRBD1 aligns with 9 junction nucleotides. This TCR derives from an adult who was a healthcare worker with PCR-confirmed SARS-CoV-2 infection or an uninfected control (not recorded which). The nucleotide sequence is TGTGCCAGCAGCGGGGACAGGGCCGATGAGCAGTTCTTC. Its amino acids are CASSGDRADEQFF.